The 26 T cell receptor beta chains below all came from one sample that was sequenced in a study of blood T cells in healthy people across ages. A sample-barcoded 5' primer and a J-beta primer mix were used in a second PCR of about 7 to 12 cycles. TCRdb fed the 5' RACE reads into MiXCR, producing one record per CDR3 protein. Of roughly 900,000 distinct CDR3 sequences in the sample, 25% to 35% are singletons; the top ten hold 15% to 20%. The specimen was blood. The receptors derive from a woman over 75 in good health.

V gene TRBV20-1 combines with J gene TRBJ2-7; 11 nucleotides line up with TRBD2. This CDR3 has 14 amino acids. V was pared by 6 bases and J by 2 bases, with 6 bases of the junction left unmatched. The germline gives CDR1 DFQATT, CDR2 SNEGSKA (reference sequence). In DNA, the CDR3 is TGCAGTGCCCTGACTAGCGGGGCGGCCTACGAGCAGTACTTC. The encoded protein is CSALTSGAAYEQYF.

By proportion, this clonotype is medium-sized. The chain couples TRBV7-2 to TRBJ2-7; D gene ambiguous. The germline gives CDR1 SGHTA, CDR2 FQGNSA. The germline V and J ends were trimmed by 3 bases and 2 bases, with 2 bases remaining between them. This CDR3 spans 11 amino acids. This chain's CDR3 is CASSLTYEQYF. The DNA for the CDR3 is TGTGCCAGCAGCTTGACCTACGAGCAGTACTTC.

This clonotype was observed a handful of times. The chain has TRBV11-2 and TRBJ1-5; the match to TRBD1 covers 8 bases. This CDR3 comprises 13 residues. The germline V gene encodes CDR1 SGHAT and CDR2 FQNNGV. After removal of 5 bases from V and 6 bases from J, the junction contained 3 bases not matched to a gene. The CDR3 coding sequence is TGTGCCAGCAGCCCGACAGGGGTTCAGCCCCAGCATTTT. This translates into CASSPTGVQPQHF. Drawing the rest from reference TRBV11-2 and TRBJ1-5, the complete variable domain is EAGVAQSPRYKIIEKRQSVAFWCNPISGHATLYWYQQILGQGPKLLIQFQNNGVVDDSQLPKDRFSAERLKGVDSTLKIQPAKLEDSAVYLCASSPTGVQPQHFGDGTRLSIL.

This clonotype occurred a few times. The gene calls are TRBV3-1 and TRBJ2-6; 11 positions agree with TRBD1. The length of the CDR3 is 16 residues. Germline assignment: CDR1 LGHDT and CDR2 YNNKEL (reference sequence). The V and J ends lost 4 bases and 2 bases, in that order; junction bases with no gene match: 1. The CDR3 DNA reads TGTGCCAGCAGCCGGGACAGGGGGACTGGGGCCAACGTCCTGACTTTC. Translating it yields CASSRDRGTGANVLTF.

The sample holds a few counts of this clonotype. The CDR3 DNA is TGTGCCAGCAGCTCGGGACAGGGCTCTGGAAACACCATATATTTT. It codes for CASSSGQGSGNTIYF. The gene calls are TRBV7-2 and TRBJ1-3; the match to TRBD1 covers 9 bases. CDR3 length: 15 amino acids. After removal of 4 bases from V and 0 bases from J, the junction contained 1 base not matched to a gene. The V gene's germline CDR1 is SGHTA and CDR2 FQGNSA.

This clonotype was seen more than once but under ten times. The CDR3 is CASRNWLNEQFF. For the CDR3, the DNA is TGTGCCAGCAGGAACTGGTTGAATGAGCAGTTCTTC. The chain couples TRBV11-1 to TRBJ2-1; D is undetermined. The V gene's germline CDR1 is SGHAT and CDR2 FQDESV (reference sequence). CDR3 size: 12 residues. V was cut by 6 bases and J by 7 bases, with 10 bases left in between.

The chain couples TRBV5-1 to TRBJ2-7, with D tentatively TRBD1 or TRBD2 (5 bases each). The DNA end is more similar to TRBJ2-5, so the J call may be wrong. CDR3 length equals 17 residues. CDR1 SGHRS and CDR2 YFSETQ come from the germline V gene. This CDR3 is CASSFGDESGEGETQYF. The CDR3 bases are TGCGCCAGCAGCTTTGGGGACGAAAGCGGCGAGGGAGAGACCCAGTACTTC.

Remarks on this clonotype: A much larger clone is a single base away; this may be a read error. The J gene is TRBJ2-5, the V gene TRBV28; unclear D gene. Looked up from germline, CDR1 is MDHEN and CDR2 is SYDVKM. The CDR3 contains 14 residues. The CDR3 region has the DNA TGTGCCAGCAGTGGTTTCCTGGCGCAAGAGACCCAGGACTTC. Its protein product is CASSGFLAQETQDF.

For the CDR3, the DNA is TGTGCCAGCAGCCAAGATGTGACCCAAGGCGAGCAGTTCTTC. Translating it yields CASSQDVTQGEQFF. The V and J genes are TRBV3-1 and TRBJ2-1; D unresolved. The CDR3 has 14 amino acids. V was pared by 0 bases and J by 10 bases, with 13 bases between. CDR1 is LGHDT, CDR2 YNNKEL, per germline (reference sequence).

In the case of this clonotype: This may arise from a read error, as a much more abundant clone is one base away. The CDR3 sequence is CASKSGTGWDEQYF. For the CDR3, the DNA is TGTGCCAGCAAAAGCGGGACAGGGTGGGACGAGCAGTACTTC. The chain employs TRBV27 and TRBJ2-7; 9 positions match TRBD1. The CDR3 loop spans 14 amino acids. V trimming: 7 bases; J trimming: 5 bases; junction bases outside the gene matches: 9. Looked up from germline, CDR1 is MNHEY and CDR2 is SMNVEV (reference sequence).

This clonotype was detected many times. The chain recombines TRBV5-1 with TRBJ2-3; 11 positions match TRBD2. Trimming took 4 bases from V and 0 from J; bases not matched to a gene: 7. The germline gives CDR1 SGHRS, CDR2 YFSETQ. The CDR3 has 17 amino acids. CDR3 bases: TGCGCCAGCAGCGTGTGGGGGACTAGCGGTAGCACAGATACGCAGTATTTT. Translating gives CASSVWGTSGSTDTQYF.

This clonotype has ten or more counts. The CDR3 DNA reads TGTGCCAGCAGCTTAGGTGGGACAGGGGTAAACAATGAGCAGTTCTTC. Protein: CASSLGGTGVNNEQFF. This chain connects TRBV11-3 to TRBJ2-1; 10 bases align to TRBD1. CDR3 size: 16 residues. The germline CDR1 and CDR2 sequences are SGHNT and YENEEA. V dropped 1 base and J dropped 5; count of bases not matched to a gene: 5.

The chain links TRBV6-5 to TRBJ2-1; a possible D gene is TRBD2 (5 bases). V lost 4 bases and J 0 bases, leaving 10 bases between the germline ends. Germline CDR1 reads MNHEY; CDR2 reads SVGAGI. The CDR3 spans 15 residues. The CDR3 here is CASSWRQYSYNEQFF. CDR3 sequence (DNA): TGTGCCAGCAGTTGGAGGCAATACTCCTACAATGAGCAGTTCTTC.

This clonotype showed up many times. The chain has TRBV2 and TRBJ2-3; the match to TRBD1 covers 7 bases. The germline V gene encodes CDR1 SNHLY and CDR2 FYNNEI. V dropped 7 bases and J dropped 1; count of bases not matched to a gene: 5. The CDR3 consists of 14 residues. In DNA, the CDR3 is TGTGCCAGCACACCAACAGGGGGCACAGATACGCAGTATTTT. Residues: CASTPTGGTDTQYF.

This clonotype appeared a few times. This rearrangement joins TRBV9 to TRBJ2-5; D unresolved. Germline V gene data show CDR1 as SGDLS and CDR2 as YYNGEE. V was trimmed by 4 bases and J by 7 bases, leaving 17 bases between them. There are 14 residues in the CDR3. CDR3 DNA: TGTGCCAGCAGCCCGCTCGACGGATACGGGACCCAGTACTTC. Protein: CASSPLDGYGTQYF.

This clonotype was counted many times. This chain links TRBV7-2 with TRBJ2-1, with 9 bases identical to TRBD2. The ends lost 5 bases at V and 9 bases at J; junction bases unmatched: 17. This CDR3 has 17 residues. Germline CDR1 and CDR2: SGHTA and FQGNSA. The CDR3 DNA reads as TGTGCCAGCAGCCAAGGTCGGCGGGGGGGCCGCCGGGCTGAGCAGTTCTTC. This codes for CASSQGRRGGRRAEQFF. The entire variable domain, with the rest obtained from reference TRBV7-2 and TRBJ2-1, is as follows: GAGVSQSPSNKVTEKGKDVELRCDPISGHTALYWYRQSLGQGLEFLIYFQGNSAPDKSGLPSDRFSAERTGGSVSTLTIQRTQQEDSAVYLCASSQGRRGGRRAEQFFGPGTRLTVL.

Notes on this clonotype: A much larger clone differs from this one at a single base, so this may be a read error. The V call is TRBV5-1, the J call TRBJ2-5, with 8 positions matching TRBD1. Germline V gene sequence: CDR1 SGHRS, CDR2 YFSETQ. There are 18 residues in the CDR3. With V trimmed by 0 bases and J by 11 bases, 21 bases remained unmatched. CDR3 residues: CASSLVFSLYDRGNEQYF. The CDR3 nucleotides read TGCGCCAGCAGCTTGGTTTTTAGTTTGTACGACAGGGGCAATGAGCAGTACTTC.

This clonotype has a handful of counts. The junction shows a germline mismatch at one end, possibly a read error. The chain joins TRBV20-1 to TRBJ1-6; no firm D call. The CDR3 consists of 13 residues. Germline CDR1 is DFQATT and CDR2 is SNEGSKA (reference sequence). For the CDR3, the DNA is TGCAGTGCTAGTCCGTCACCGGGTTCACTCCTCCACTTT. Amino acid sequence: CSASPSPGSLLHF.

This clonotype showed up just a few times. This chain links TRBV4-1 with TRBJ2-3; no reliable D call. This CDR3 is 14 amino acids long. V was pared by 1 base and J by 6 bases, with 11 bases between. The germline gives CDR1 MGHRA, CDR2 YSYEKL. CDR3 DNA sequence: TGCGCCAGCAGCCAAGTATTAGTTTTGGATACGCAGTATTTT. Protein product: CASSQVLVLDTQYF.

V gene TRBV7-2 combines with J gene TRBJ1-6, with a weak D call TRBD1 (5 bases). Germline CDR1 SGHTA, CDR2 FQGNSA. The CDR3 runs 14 residues. The V end lost 4 bases, the J end lost 7 bases, and 11 bases lay between the germline ends. CDR3 loop: CASSSVGVNSPLHF. The DNA for the CDR3 is TGTGCCAGCAGCTCAGTAGGGGTAAATTCACCCCTCCACTTT.

This clonotype was seen ten or more times. V usage is TRBV6-2 or TRBV6-3 and J usage is TRBJ1-5; 9 nucleotides align to TRBD1. The CDR3 spans 18 residues. Germline V gives CDR1 MNHEY, CDR2 SVGEGT. The V segment lost 8 bases and the J segment 3 bases; nucleotides outside the gene matches: 17. The CDR3 loop reads CASGTGFSGPRNNQPQHF. The CDR3 DNA reads TGTGCCAGCGGGACAGGGTTTTCGGGGCCCAGGAACAATCAGCCCCAGCATTTT.

About this clonotype: This clone may be a read error of a much larger clone one base away. V is TRBV15 and J is TRBJ1-2, with D maybe TRBD1 (6 bases). CDR1 and CDR2 from the germline V gene are LNHNV and YYDKDF (reference sequence). The CDR3 totals 13 residues. CDR3 sequence (DNA): TGTGCCACCAGCCCGGACAGTAACTATGGCCACACCTTC. Protein: CATSPDSNYGHTF.

This clonotype was observed a few times. The V gene is TRBV11-2, the J gene TRBJ1-2; D remains ambiguous. The germline V gene encodes CDR1 SGHAT and CDR2 FQNNGV. V gave up 4 bases and J gave up 8 bases, with 17 bases separating them. This CDR3 is built from 14 residues. CDR3 loop: CASSSQLTSGGYTF. The CDR3, as DNA: TGTGCCAGCAGCTCCCAACTGACCTCGGGCGGCTACACCTTC.

Comments on this clonotype: A junction boundary mismatches the germline segment, possibly from a read error. The genes are TRBV29-1 and TRBJ2-1; perhaps TRBD1 as D (6 bases). In germline, CDR1 is SQVTM, CDR2 ANQGSEA. CDR3 size: 11 residues. Written as DNA, the CDR3 is TGCAGCGTCGAAGGGACAACTGTGCAGTTCTTC. It is translated as CSVEGTTVQFF.

The J gene is TRBJ1-5, the V gene TRBV10-2; D uncertain. CDR1 and CDR2 from the germline V gene are WSHSY and SAAADI. V shed 4 bases and J shed 7 bases, with 11 bases lying between them. CDR3 length: 13 amino acids. The CDR3 here is CASSAEGGQPQHF. CDR3 bases: TGCGCCAGCAGTGCGGAGGGAGGGCAGCCCCAGCATTTT.

At least ten counts were recorded for this clonotype. The chain links TRBV7-2 to TRBJ1-4, with 8 bases that match TRBD1. Germline CDR1 reads SGHTA; CDR2 reads FQGNSA. The CDR3 loop spans 17 amino acids. Trimming removed 5 bases from V and 7 bases from J; junction bases left unmatched: 15. CDR3 DNA sequence: TGTGCCAGCAGCCATTGGGGGGGACAGGCCAAAGGTGAAAAACTGTTTTTT. Amino acids: CASSHWGGQAKGEKLFF.